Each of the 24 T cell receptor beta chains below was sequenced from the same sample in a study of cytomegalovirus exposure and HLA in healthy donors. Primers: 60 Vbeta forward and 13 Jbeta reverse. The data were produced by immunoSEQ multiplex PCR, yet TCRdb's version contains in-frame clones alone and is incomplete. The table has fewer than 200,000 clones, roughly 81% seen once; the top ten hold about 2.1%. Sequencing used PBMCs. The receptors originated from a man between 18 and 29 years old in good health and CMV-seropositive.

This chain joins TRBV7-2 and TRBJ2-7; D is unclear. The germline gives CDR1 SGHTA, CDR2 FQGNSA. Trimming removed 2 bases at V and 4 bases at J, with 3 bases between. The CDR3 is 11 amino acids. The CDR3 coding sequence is TGTGCCAGCAGCTTACTTTACGAGCAGTACTTC. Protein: CASSLLYEQYF. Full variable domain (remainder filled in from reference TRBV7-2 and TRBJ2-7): GAGVSQSPSNKVTEKGKDVELRCDPISGHTALYWYRQSLGQGLEFLIYFQGNSAPDKSGLPSDRFSAERTGGSVSTLTIQRTQQEDSAVYLCASSLLYEQYFGPGTRLTVT.

The CDR3 DNA is TGCGCCAGCAGTGAGTTGGGGGGGCGGGCCAAAAACATTCAGTACTTC. This gives the protein CASSELGGRAKNIQYF. The V and J genes are TRBV10-1 and TRBJ2-4; tentative D call: TRBD2 (7 bases). This CDR3 is built from 16 residues. From germline, CDR1 is WNHNN and CDR2 SYGVQD (reference sequence). Trimming cost V 1 base and J 1 base, with 11 bases left between them.

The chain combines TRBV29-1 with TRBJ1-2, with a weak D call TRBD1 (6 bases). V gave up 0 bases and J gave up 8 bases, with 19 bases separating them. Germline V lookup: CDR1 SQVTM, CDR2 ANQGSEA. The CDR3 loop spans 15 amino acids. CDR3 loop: CSVEERLAGARGYTF. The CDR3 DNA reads TGCAGCGTTGAAGAAAGGCTAGCGGGGGCGCGGGGCTACACCTTC.

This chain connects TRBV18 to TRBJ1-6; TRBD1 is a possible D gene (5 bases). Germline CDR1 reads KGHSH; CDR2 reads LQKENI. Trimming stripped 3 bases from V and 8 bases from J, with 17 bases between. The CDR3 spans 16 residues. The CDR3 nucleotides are TGTGCCAGCTCACCGGAGCAGGATCCAGGGTATTCACCCCTCCACTTT. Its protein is CASSPEQDPGYSPLHF. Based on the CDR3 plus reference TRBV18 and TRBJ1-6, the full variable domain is NAGVMQNPRHLVRRRGQEARLRCSPMKGHSHVYWYRQLPEEGLKFMVYLQKENIIDESGMPKERFSAEFPKEGPSILRIQQVVRGDSAAYFCASSPEQDPGYSPLHFGNGTRLTVT.

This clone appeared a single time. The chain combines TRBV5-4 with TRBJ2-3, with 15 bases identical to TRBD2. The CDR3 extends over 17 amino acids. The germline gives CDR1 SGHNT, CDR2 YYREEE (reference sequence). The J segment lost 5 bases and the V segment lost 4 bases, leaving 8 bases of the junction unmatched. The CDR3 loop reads CASSPGLAGGVRDTQYF. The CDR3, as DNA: TGTGCCAGCAGCCCGGGACTAGCGGGGGGAGTACGAGATACGCAGTATTTT.

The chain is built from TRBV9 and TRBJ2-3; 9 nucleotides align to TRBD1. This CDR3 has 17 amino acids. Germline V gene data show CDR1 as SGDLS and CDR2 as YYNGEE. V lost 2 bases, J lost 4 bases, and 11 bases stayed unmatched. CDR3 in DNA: TGTGCCAGCAGCGTCACCCCGGGACAGGGCGATGCAGATACGCAGTATTTT. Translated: CASSVTPGQGDADTQYF.

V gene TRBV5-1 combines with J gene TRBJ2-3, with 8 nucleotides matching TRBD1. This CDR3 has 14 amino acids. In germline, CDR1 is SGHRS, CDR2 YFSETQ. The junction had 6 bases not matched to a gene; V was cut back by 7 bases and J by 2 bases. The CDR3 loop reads CASGTGGNTDTQYF. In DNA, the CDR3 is TGCGCCAGCGGTACAGGGGGAAACACAGATACGCAGTATTTT.

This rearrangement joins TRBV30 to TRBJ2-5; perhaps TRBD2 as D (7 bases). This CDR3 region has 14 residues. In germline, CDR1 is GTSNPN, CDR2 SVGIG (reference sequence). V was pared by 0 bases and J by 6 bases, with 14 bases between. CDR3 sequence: CAWSVPGGGKTQYF. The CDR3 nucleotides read TGTGCCTGGAGTGTACCGGGCGGGGGCAAGACCCAGTACTTC.

The CDR3 region is CSGRLSSYNEQFF. The CDR3 nucleotides read TGCAGCGGGAGACTAAGCTCCTACAATGAGCAGTTCTTC. The chain links TRBV29-1 to TRBJ2-1; D is possibly TRBD2 (5 bases). Germline CDR1 reads SQVTM; CDR2 reads ANQGSEA. This CDR3 is 13 amino acids long. V gave up 7 bases and J gave up 0 bases, with 10 bases separating them.

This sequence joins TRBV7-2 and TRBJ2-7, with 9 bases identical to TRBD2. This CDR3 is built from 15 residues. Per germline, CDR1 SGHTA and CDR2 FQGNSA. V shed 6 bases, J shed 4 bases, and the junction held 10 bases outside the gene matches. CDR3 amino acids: CASSPGLALVYEQYF. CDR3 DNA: TGTGCCAGCAGTCCCGGACTAGCGCTTGTTTACGAGCAGTACTTC.

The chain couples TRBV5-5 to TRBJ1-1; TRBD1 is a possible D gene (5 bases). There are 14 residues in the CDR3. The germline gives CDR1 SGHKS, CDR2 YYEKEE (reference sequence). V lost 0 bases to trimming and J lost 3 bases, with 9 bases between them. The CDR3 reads CASSLGRGDTEAFF. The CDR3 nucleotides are TGTGCCAGCAGCTTGGGGAGGGGCGACACTGAAGCTTTCTTT.

In nucleotides, the CDR3 is TGTGCCAGCAGCTCGAGCGGGCTGGAGACCCAGTACTTC. Translation gives CASSSSGLETQYF. The V and J genes are TRBV11-3 and TRBJ2-5; possible D gene TRBD2, 6 bases. There are 13 residues in the CDR3. Germline CDR1 and CDR2: SGHNT and YENEEA. V was cut by 4 bases and J by 5 bases, with 11 bases left in between.

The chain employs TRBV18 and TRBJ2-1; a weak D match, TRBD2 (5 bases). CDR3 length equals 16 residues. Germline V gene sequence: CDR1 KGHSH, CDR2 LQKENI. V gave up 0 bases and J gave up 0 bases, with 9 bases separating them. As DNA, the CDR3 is TGTGCCAGCTCACCACCCATCGGAGGCTCCTACAATGAGCAGTTCTTC. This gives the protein CASSPPIGGSYNEQFF.

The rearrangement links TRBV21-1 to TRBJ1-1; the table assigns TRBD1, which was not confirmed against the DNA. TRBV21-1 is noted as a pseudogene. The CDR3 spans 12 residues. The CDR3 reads CASRGQQNEAFF. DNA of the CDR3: TGTGCCAGCAGGGGACAGCAGAACGAAGCTTTCTTT.

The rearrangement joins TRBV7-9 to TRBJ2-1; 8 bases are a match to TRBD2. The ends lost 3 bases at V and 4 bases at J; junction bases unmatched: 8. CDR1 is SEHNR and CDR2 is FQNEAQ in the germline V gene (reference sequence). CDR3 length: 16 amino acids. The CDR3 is CASSLTSGGAYNEQFF. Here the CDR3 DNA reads TGTGCCAGCAGCTTGACGTCGGGGGGGGCTTACAATGAGCAGTTCTTC.

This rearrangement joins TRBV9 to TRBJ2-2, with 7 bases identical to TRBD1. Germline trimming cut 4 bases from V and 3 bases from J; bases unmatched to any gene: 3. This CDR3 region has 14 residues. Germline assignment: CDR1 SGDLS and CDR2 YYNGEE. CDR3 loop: CASSLDRDTGELFF. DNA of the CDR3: TGTGCCAGCAGCCTAGACAGGGACACCGGGGAGCTGTTTTTT.

CDR3 in amino acids: CASNRGGGTNTEAFF. The CDR3, as DNA: TGTGCCAGCAACCGAGGGGGGGGTACTAACACTGAAGCTTTCTTT. The chain has TRBV6-5 and TRBJ1-1, with a possible D match to TRBD1 (6 bases). V dropped 7 bases and J dropped 2 bases, with 17 bases sitting between them. The germline V gene encodes CDR1 MNHEY and CDR2 SVGAGI. The CDR3 sequence is 15 residues long.

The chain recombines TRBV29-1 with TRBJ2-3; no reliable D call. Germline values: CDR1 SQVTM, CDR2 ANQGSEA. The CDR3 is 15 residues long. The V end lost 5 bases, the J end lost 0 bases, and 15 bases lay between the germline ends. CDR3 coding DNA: TGCAGCGTTCTATCTACAGTAACTAGCACAGATACGCAGTATTTT. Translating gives CSVLSTVTSTDTQYF.

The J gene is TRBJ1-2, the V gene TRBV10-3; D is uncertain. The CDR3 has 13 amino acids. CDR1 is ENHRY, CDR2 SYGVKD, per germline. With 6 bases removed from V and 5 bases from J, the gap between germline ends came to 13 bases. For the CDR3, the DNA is TGTGCCATCAGAGCATCCACCGGGTATGGCTACACCTTC. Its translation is CAIRASTGYGYTF.

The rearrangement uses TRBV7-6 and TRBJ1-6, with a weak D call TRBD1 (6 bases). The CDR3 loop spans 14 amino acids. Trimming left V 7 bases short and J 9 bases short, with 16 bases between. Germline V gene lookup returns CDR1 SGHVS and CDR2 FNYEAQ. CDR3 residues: CASTEGGAGSPLHF. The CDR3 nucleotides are TGTGCCAGCACCGAGGGGGGGGCAGGTTCACCCCTCCACTTT.

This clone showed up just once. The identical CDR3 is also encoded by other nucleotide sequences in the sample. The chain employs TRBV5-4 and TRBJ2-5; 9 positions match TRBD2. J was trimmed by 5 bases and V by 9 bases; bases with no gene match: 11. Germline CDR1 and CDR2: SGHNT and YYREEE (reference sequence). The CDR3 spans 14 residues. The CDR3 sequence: CATGRAGGPETQYF. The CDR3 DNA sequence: TGTGCCACCGGACGAGCGGGGGGCCCTGAGACCCAGTACTTC.

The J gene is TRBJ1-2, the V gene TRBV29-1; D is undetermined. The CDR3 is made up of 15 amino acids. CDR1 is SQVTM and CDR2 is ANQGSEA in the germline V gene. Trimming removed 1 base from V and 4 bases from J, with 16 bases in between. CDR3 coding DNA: TGCAGCGTTGAAGTCAGCCAGGAAGTTAGCTATGGCTACACCTTC. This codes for CSVEVSQEVSYGYTF.

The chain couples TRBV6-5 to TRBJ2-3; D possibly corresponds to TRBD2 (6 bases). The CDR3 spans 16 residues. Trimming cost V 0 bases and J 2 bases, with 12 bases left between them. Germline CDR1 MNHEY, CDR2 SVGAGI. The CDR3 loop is CASSYSVAEPTDTQYF. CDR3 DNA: TGTGCCAGCAGTTACTCAGTAGCGGAACCCACAGATACGCAGTATTTT.

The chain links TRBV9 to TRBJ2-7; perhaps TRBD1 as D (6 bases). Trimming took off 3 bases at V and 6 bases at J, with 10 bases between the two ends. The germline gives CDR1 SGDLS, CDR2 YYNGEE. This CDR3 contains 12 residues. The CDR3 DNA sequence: TGTGCCAGCAGCGGCGTGGGGGCCGAGCAGTACTTC. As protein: CASSGVGAEQYF.